This TCR beta chain stems from a study of OX40 agonist ivuxolimab in advanced cancers. A remark on this clone: The junction and the germline gene differ at one end; a read error may be behind it.

The CDR3 spans 15 residues. Per germline, CDR1 SGHTA and CDR2 FQGNSA. TCRdb keeps only in-frame clones here, not all; method: immunoSEQ multiplex PCR. The table has about 58,000 clones, over 75% seen once. The sequencing used CD4+ or CD8+ T cells sorted from blood, collected in a trial of the OX40 agonist ivuxolimab. The sequence was obtained from an adult with an advanced solid tumor such as melanoma, head and neck, liver or kidney cancer. The chain links TRBV7-2 to TRBJ2-2; the D is unclear. The CDR3 loop reads CASSLEGLNTEELFF. Written as DNA, the CDR3 is TGTGCCAGCAGCTTAGAAGGGTTGAACACCGAGGAGCTGTTTTTT.